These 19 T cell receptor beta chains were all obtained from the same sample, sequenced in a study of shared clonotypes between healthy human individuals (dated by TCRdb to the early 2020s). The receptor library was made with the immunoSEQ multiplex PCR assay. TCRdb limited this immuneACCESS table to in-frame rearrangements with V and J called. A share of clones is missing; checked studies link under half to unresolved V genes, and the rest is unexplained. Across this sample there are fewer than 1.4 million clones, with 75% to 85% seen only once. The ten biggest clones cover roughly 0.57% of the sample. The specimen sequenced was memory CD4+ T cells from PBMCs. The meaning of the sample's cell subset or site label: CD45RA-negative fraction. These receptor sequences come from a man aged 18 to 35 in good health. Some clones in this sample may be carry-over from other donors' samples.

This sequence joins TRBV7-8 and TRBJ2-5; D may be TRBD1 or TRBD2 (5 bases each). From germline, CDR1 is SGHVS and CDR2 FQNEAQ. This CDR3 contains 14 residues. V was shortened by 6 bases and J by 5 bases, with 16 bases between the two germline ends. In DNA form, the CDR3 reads TGTGCCAGCAGAAGACTCGGGGCCCTGGAGACCCAGTACTTC. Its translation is CASRRLGALETQYF.

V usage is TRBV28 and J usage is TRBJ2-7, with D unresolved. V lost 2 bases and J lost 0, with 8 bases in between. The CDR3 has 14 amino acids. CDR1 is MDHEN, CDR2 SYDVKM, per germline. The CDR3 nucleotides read TGTGCCAGCAGTTTAGCGGTCGGCTCCTACGAGCAGTACTTC. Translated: CASSLAVGSYEQYF.

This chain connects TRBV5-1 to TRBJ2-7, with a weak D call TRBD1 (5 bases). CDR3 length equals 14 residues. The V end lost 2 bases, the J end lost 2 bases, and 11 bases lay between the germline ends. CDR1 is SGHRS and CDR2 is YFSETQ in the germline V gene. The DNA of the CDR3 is TGCGCCAGCAGCTTATGGGGCACCACCTACGAGCAGTACTTC. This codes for CASSLWGTTYEQYF.

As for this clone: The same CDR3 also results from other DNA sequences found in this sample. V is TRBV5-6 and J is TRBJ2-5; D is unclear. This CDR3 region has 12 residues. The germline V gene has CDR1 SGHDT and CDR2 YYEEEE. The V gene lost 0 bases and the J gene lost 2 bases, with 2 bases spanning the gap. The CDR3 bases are TGTGCCAGCAGCTTGGGTCAAGAGACCCAGTACTTC. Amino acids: CASSLGQETQYF.

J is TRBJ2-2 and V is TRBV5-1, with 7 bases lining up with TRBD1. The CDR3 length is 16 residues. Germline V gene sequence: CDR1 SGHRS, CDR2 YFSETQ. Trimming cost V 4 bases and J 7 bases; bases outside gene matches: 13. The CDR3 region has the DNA TGCGCCAGCAGCCCACACAGGGGCGAGGGGGTCGGGGAGCTGTTTTTT. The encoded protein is CASSPHRGEGVGELFF.

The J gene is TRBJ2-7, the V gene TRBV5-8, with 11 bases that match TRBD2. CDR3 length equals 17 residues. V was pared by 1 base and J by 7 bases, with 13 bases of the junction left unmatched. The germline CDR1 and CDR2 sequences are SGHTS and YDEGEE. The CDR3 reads CASSLTMVAGGPGEQYF. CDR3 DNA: TGTGCCAGCAGCTTGACGATGGTAGCGGGAGGGCCGGGGGAGCAGTACTTC.

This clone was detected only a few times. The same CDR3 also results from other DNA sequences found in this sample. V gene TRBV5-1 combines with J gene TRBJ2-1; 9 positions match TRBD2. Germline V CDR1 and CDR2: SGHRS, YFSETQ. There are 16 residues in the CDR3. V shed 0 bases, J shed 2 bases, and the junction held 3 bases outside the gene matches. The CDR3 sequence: CASSLVASGTYNEQFF. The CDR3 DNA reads TGCGCCAGCAGCTTGGTGGCTAGCGGGACCTACAATGAGCAGTTCTTC. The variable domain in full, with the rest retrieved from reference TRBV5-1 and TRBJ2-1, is KAGVTQTPRYLIKTRGQQVTLSCSPISGHRSVSWYQQTPGQGLQFLFEYFSETQRNKGNFPGRFSGRQFSNSRSEMNVSTLELGDSALYLCASSLVASGTYNEQFFGPGTRLTVL.

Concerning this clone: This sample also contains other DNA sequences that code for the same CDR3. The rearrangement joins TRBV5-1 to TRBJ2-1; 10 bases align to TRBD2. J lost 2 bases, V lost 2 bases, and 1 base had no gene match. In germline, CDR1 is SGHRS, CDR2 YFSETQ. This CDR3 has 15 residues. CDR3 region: CASSFLAGAYNEQFF. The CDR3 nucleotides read TGCGCCAGCAGCTTTCTAGCGGGAGCCTACAATGAGCAGTTCTTC.

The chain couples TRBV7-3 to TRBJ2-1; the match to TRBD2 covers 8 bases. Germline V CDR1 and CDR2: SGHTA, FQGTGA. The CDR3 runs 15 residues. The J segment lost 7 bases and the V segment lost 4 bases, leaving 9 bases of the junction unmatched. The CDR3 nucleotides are TGTGCCAGCAGCTCCGGGACCGGGGGGGATAATGAGCAGTTCTTC. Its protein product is CASSSGTGGDNEQFF.

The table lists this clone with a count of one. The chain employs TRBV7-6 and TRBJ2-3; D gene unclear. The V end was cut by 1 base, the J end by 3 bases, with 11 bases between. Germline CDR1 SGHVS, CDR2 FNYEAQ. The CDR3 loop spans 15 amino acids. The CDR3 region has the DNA TGTGCCAGCAGCTTAGGCGCCCGTCCGACAGATACGCAGTATTTT. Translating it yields CASSLGARPTDTQYF. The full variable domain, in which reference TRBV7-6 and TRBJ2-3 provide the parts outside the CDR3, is GAGVSQSPRYKVTKRGQDVALRCDPISGHVSLYWYRQALGQGPEFLTYFNYEAQQDKSGLPNDRFSAERPEGSISTLTIQRTEQRDSAMYRCASSLGARPTDTQYFGPGTRLTVL.

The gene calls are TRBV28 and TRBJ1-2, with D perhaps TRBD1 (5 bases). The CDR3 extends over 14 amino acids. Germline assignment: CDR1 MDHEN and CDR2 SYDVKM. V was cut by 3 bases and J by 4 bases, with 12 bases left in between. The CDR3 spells CASSFGGAAYGYTF. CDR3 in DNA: TGTGCCAGCAGTTTTGGGGGTGCGGCCTATGGCTACACCTTC.

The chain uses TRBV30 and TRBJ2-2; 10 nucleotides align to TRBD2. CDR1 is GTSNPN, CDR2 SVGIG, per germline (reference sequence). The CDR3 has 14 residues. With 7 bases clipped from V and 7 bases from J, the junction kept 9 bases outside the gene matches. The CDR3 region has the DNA TGTGCCTTAATAGCGGGAGGAATCTACGGGGAGCTGTTTTTT. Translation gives CALIAGGIYGELFF.

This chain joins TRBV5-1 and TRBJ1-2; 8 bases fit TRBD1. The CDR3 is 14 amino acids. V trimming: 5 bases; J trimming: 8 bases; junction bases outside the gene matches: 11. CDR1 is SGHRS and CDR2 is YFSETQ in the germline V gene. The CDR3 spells CASRSDRGFNGYTF. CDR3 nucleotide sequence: TGCGCCAGCAGGTCCGACAGGGGATTCAACGGCTACACCTTC.

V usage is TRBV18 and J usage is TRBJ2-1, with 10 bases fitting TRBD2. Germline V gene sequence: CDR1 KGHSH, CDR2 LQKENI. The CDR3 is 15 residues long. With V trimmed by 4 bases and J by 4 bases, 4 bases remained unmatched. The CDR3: CASSLTSGVYNEQFF. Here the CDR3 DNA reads TGTGCCAGCTCACTTACTAGCGGGGTATACAATGAGCAGTTCTTC.

CDR3 residues: CASSQDVLGVWHSGNTIYF. CDR3 bases: TGCGCCAGCAGCCAAGACGTTTTGGGTGTCTGGCACTCTGGAAACACCATATATTTT. The gene calls are TRBV4-3 and TRBJ1-3, with D uncertain. Trimming left V 0 bases short and J 0 bases short, with 18 bases between. The CDR3 has 19 amino acids. Germline CDR1 LGHNA, CDR2 YSLEER.

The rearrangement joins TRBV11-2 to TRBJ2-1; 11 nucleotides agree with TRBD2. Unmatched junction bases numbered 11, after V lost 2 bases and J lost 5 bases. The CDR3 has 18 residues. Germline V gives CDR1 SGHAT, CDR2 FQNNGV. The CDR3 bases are TGTGCCAGCAGCTTACTTCGTGAGACTAGCGGGACCAACAATGAGCAGTTCTTC. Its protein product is CASSLLRETSGTNNEQFF.

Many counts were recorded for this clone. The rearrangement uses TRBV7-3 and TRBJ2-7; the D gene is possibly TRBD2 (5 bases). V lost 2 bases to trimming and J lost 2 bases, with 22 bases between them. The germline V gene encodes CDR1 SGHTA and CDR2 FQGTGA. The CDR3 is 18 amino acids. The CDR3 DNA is TGTGCCAGCAGCTTAGAGGGATCTTCGTCTATAGGGACCTACGAGCAGTACTTC. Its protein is CASSLEGSSSIGTYEQYF. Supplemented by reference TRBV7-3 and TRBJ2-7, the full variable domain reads GAGVSQTPSNKVTEKGKYVELRCDPISGHTALYWYRQSLGQGPEFLIYFQGTGAADDSGLPNDRFFAVRPEGSVSTLKIQRTERGDSAVYLCASSLEGSSSIGTYEQYFGPGTRLTVT.

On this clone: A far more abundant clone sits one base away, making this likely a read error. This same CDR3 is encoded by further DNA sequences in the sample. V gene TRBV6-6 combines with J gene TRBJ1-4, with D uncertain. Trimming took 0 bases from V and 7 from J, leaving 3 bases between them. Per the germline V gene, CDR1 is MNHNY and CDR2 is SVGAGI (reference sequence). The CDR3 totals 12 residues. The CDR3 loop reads CASSYSGEKLFF. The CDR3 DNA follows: TGTGCCAGCAGTTACTCAGGTGAAAAACTGTTTTTT.

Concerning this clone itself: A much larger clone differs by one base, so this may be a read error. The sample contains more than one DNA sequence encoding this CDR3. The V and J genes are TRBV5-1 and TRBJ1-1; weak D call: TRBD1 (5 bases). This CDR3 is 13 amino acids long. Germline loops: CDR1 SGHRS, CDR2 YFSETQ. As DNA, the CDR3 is TGCGCCAGCAGCTTGATTTCGGACACTGAGGCTTTCTTT. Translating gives CASSLISDTEAFF.